The rows below give T cell receptor beta chains drawn from one sample of a study of control samples from healthy donors and cancer patients. Produced via immunoSEQ multiplex PCR; TCRdb's table is partial and in-frame only. The sample lists 63,000 or so clones; approximately 87% were seen once. Source material: blood. These receptors came from a man in his fifties in good health. The CDR3 runs from the conserved cysteine through the conserved F or W. D genes are given only for firm matches. Size is stated for part of the rows, as once, few or many counts, or as a class when the clone is expanded.

once,TRBJ2-7,NA,TRBV7-2,CASSLAGRGYEQYF,TGTGCCAGCAGCTTAGCTGGCAGGGGCTACGAGCAGTACTTC
NA,TRBJ2-7,TRBD1,TRBV11-3,CASSTKGTGANEQYF,TGTGCCAGCAGCACCAAGGGGACAGGGGCCAACGAGCAGTACTTC
NA,TRBJ2-5,NA,TRBV5-1,CASSLFRQETQYF,TGCGCCAGCAGCTTGTTCCGGCAAGAGACCCAGTACTTC
NA,TRBJ1-5,TRBD1,TRBV28,CASSWTGGDGNQPQHF,TGTGCCAGCAGTTGGACAGGGGGCGATGGCAATCAGCCCCAGCATTTT
NA,TRBJ2-1,NA,TRBV19,CATKGARGNSYNEQFF,TGTGCCACCAAGGGGGCCCGCGGGAACTCCTACAATGAGCAGTTCTTC
NA,TRBJ2-1,NA,TRBV4-3,CASSQELARYNEQFF,TGCGCCAGCAGCCAAGAGTTAGCGCGTTACAATGAGCAGTTCTTC
medium-sized,TRBJ2-7,TRBD1,TRBV5-4,CASSFRGQGSYEQYF,TGTGCCAGCAGCTTCCGAGGACAGGGTTCCTACGAGCAGTACTTC
NA,TRBJ1-1,NA,TRBV28,CASTLTQNTEAFF,TGTGCCAGCACCCTGACCCAGAACACTGAAGCTTTCTTT
NA,TRBJ2-7,TRBD2,TRBV9,CASSVGTSGGIFYEQYF,TGTGCCAGCAGCGTAGGTACTAGCGGGGGGATCTTCTACGAGCAGTACTTC
NA,TRBJ1-1,TRBD1,TRBV5-4,CASRTPDRGQMNTEAFF,TGTGCCAGCAGAACGCCGGACAGGGGGCAAATGAACACTGAAGCTTTCTTT
few,TRBJ2-7,NA,TRBV6-5,CASRYVEGAYEQYF,TGTGCCAGCAGATATGTGGAGGGAGCCTACGAGCAGTACTTC
NA,TRBJ2-4,NA,TRBV29-1,CSVVRFRGGRAKNIQYF,TGCAGCGTTGTACGATTTCGTGGGGGTAGGGCCAAAAACATTCAGTACTTC
NA,TRBJ2-7,NA,TRBV25-1,CASSGRAYEQYF,TGTGCCAGCAGTGGGAGGGCTTACGAGCAGTACTTC
NA,TRBJ2-7,NA,TRBV25-1,CASSDYTEQYF,TGTGCCAGCAGTGACTACACCGAGCAGTACTTC
NA,TRBJ1-1,NA,TRBV11-3,CASSLDFGMNTEAFF,TGTGCCAGCAGCTTAGATTTTGGGATGAACACTGAAGCTTTCTTT
once,TRBJ2-3,TRBD1,TRBV7-2,CASSLTGLWDTQYF,TGTGCCAGCAGCTTGACAGGGTTATGGGATACGCAGTATTTT
NA,TRBJ1-5,NA,TRBV15,CATSRAVGQNSNQPQHF,TGTGCCACCAGCAGAGCCGTTGGACAAAATAGCAATCAGCCCCAGCATTTT
NA,TRBJ1-5,TRBD1,TRBV24-1,CATRAGTGSNQPQHF,TGTGCCACCAGAGCCGGGACAGGAAGCAATCAGCCCCAGCATTTT
once,TRBJ1-1,NA,TRBV2,CASSEEQGGAEAFF,TGTGCCAGCAGTGAGGAGCAGGGTGGGGCTGAAGCTTTCTTT
few,TRBJ1-1,NA,TRBV10-3,CAIRGFDTEAFF,TGTGCCATCAGGGGGTTCGACACTGAAGCTTTCTTT
NA,TRBJ2-2,NA,TRBV5-1,CASSPQGPGELFF,TGCGCCAGCAGCCCGCAGGGCCCCGGGGAGCTGTTTTTT
NA,TRBJ2-7,NA,TRBV30,CAWSVGPLYEQYF,TGTGCCTGGAGTGTAGGCCCCCTGTACGAGCAGTACTTC
NA,TRBJ2-7,NA,TRBV2,CASSDQGWYEQYF,TGTGCCAGCAGTGATCAGGGGTGGTACGAGCAGTACTTC
NA,TRBJ2-7,TRBD1,TRBV4-2,CASSQGSEQGVGYEQYF,TGTGCCAGCAGCCAAGGGTCCGAACAGGGGGTAGGGTACGAGCAGTACTTC
once,TRBJ2-7,NA,TRBV4-1,CASSQGLGGLWSYEQYF,TGCGCCAGCAGCCAAGGGCTTGGGGGGCTGTGGTCCTACGAGCAGTACTTC
NA,TRBJ1-1,NA,TRBV2,CASKDSPEAFF,TGTGCCAGCAAGGATTCACCTGAAGCTTTCTTT
NA,TRBJ2-3,NA,TRBV2,CASSVGGGTDTQYF,TGTGCCAGCAGTGTAGGGGGGGGCACAGATACGCAGTATTTT
once,TRBJ1-4,TRBD1,TRBV29-1,CSVYERTGGREKLFF,TGCAGCGTTTATGAACGGACAGGGGGGAGAGAAAAACTGTTTTTT
NA,TRBJ2-1,NA,TRBV10-1,CASSEGTYNEQFF,TGCGCCAGCAGTGAAGGGACCTACAATGAGCAGTTCTTC
NA,TRBJ2-5,NA,TRBV12-3/TRBV12-4,CASNLGIGETQYF,TGTGCCAGCAACTTGGGGATCGGGGAGACCCAGTACTTC
NA,TRBJ1-6,NA,TRBV6-5,CASRDGNWARRALHF,TGTGCCAGCCGGGACGGCAACTGGGCGAGAAGGGCCCTCCACTTT
NA,TRBJ2-2,NA,TRBV4-3,CASSQDLLADNTGELFF,TGCGCCAGCAGCCAAGATCTTTTAGCCGATAACACCGGGGAGCTGTTTTTT
NA,TRBJ2-3,TRBD2,TRBV19,CASSNQRTSGGTTQYF,TGTGCCAGTAGTAACCAACGGACTAGCGGGGGTACTACGCAGTATTTT
NA,TRBJ1-3,NA,TRBV3-1/TRBV3-2,CASSPSWAGNTIYF,TGTGCCAGCAGCCCCTCTTGGGCTGGAAACACCATATATTTT
NA,TRBJ2-1,NA,TRBV15,CATAAETSTYNEQFF,TGTGCCACCGCGGCGGAGACTAGTACCTACAATGAGCAGTTCTTC
NA,TRBJ1-5,NA,TRBV7-2,CASSRGFPTSNQPQHF,TGTGCCAGCAGCCGGGGGTTCCCCACAAGCAATCAGCCCCAGCATTTT
NA,TRBJ1-4,NA,TRBV5-6,CASSLRDNPNEKLFF,TGTGCCAGCAGCCTGAGGGACAATCCTAATGAAAAACTGTTTTTT
NA,TRBJ2-5,TRBD2,TRBV27,CASSFGGRAEETQYF,TGTGCCAGCAGTTTTGGCGGGAGGGCCGAAGAGACCCAGTACTTC
once,TRBJ2-5,TRBD2,TRBV6-5,CASRLAGGVGETQYF,TGTGCCAGCAGATTAGCGGGAGGAGTTGGAGAGACCCAGTACTTC
NA,TRBJ1-3,NA,TRBV19,CASSIMSSGNTIYF,TGTGCCAGTAGTATTATGAGCTCTGGAAACACCATATATTTT
once,TRBJ1-6,NA,TRBV28,CASSSLRDPVPLHF,TGTGCCAGCAGTTCACTCCGGGACCCTGTACCCCTCCACTTT
NA,TRBJ2-2,NA,TRBV11-3,CASRNERELFF,TGTGCCAGCAGAAATGAGAGGGAGCTGTTTTTT
many,TRBJ1-2,NA,TRBV4-3,CASSPTRVDGADYGYTF,TGCGCCAGCAGCCCAACCCGGGTGGACGGCGCCGACTATGGCTACACCTTC
few,TRBJ2-7,NA,TRBV9,CASSVRQWSYEQYF,TGTGCCAGCAGCGTGAGGCAATGGTCCTACGAGCAGTACTTC
NA,TRBJ2-5,NA,TRBV5-4,CASSWGGSGETQYF,TGTGCCAGCAGCTGGGGGGGCTCCGGGGAGACCCAGTACTTC
NA,TRBJ1-6,NA,TRBV30,CAWTAFNSPLHF,TGTGCCTGGACCGCCTTTAACTCGCCCCTCCACTTT